This T cell receptor beta chain was obtained from a study of T cell responses to AZD1222 COVID-19 vaccine. About the research overall: Timing groups of about 4 and about 12 weeks for second doses were pooled.

Per germline, CDR1 GTSNPN and CDR2 SVGIG (reference sequence). The CDR3 runs to 12 residues. Losses at the gene ends were 5 bases for V and 6 bases for J; bases not matched to a gene: 1. General study results and limits: White British people made up most donors, females outnumbered males, and clonal diversity was possibly underestimated. Repertoire sampling happened only post peak T cell response.

Clones were sequenced by immunoSEQ multiplex PCR, and TCRdb holds only the in-frame ones, with some missing. The sample has 120,000 to 150,000 clones; 75% to 90% are singletons. To note about this clone: The antigen is unknown.

The source is an adult in good health. This sequence joins TRBV30 and TRBJ2-7, with 13 bases identical to TRBD2. The starting material was peripheral blood, obtained on day 0 of AZD1222 vaccination. Here the CDR3 reads CAWGLAGVEQYF. DNA for the CDR3: TGTGCCTGGGGACTAGCGGGAGTCGAGCAGTACTTC.